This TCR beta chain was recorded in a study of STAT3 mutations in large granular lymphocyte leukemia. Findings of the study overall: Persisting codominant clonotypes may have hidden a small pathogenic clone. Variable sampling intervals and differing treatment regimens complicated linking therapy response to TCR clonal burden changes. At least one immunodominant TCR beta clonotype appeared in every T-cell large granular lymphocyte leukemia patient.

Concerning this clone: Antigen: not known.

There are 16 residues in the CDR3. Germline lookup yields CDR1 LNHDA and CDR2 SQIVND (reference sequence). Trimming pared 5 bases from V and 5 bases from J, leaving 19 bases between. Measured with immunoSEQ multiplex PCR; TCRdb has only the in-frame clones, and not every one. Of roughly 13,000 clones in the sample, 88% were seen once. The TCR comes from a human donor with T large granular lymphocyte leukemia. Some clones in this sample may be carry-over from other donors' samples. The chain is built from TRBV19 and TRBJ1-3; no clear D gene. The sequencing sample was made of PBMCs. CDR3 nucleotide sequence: TGTGCCAGTAGTGCGAGGACCTTACTTGATCGAAACACCATATATTTT. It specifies CASSARTLLDRNTIYF.